The clone carrying this T cell receptor beta chain has ten or more counts. The data are from a study of T cells in Graves' hyperthyroidism and ophthalmopathy. The CDR3 is 13 residues long. With 4 bases clipped from V and 6 bases from J, the junction kept 5 bases outside the gene matches. The germline V gene encodes CDR1 SGHRS and CDR2 YFSETQ. Stability of Graves' hyperthyroidism was defined as absent ophthalmopathy progression within 18 months. Patients showing uncontrolled infection, other autoimmune disease, pregnancy or lactation were ineligible. Orbital computed tomography and thyroid ultrasound, together with serum TRAb and thyroxine and clinical symptoms, were used for diagnoses. Researchers amplified the TCR beta CDR3 regions from RNA transcripts. The HTBI primer set was used in a first-round RT-PCR of the TCR CDR3. A single record per CDR3 protein comes from TCRdb applying MiXCR to the multiplex PCR reads. The sample includes 360,000 or so distinct CDR3 sequences, about 18% of them seen just once.

The gene calls are TRBV5-1 and TRBJ1-2, with 8 bases aligning to TRBD1. This sequence was found in a woman between 18 and 29 years old with Graves' hyperthyroidism. The sequenced sample was blood. The CDR3 DNA reads as TGCGCCAGCAGCACGGGACAGGCTCATGGCTACACCTTC. The encoded protein is CASSTGQAHGYTF.